This section outlines one T cell receptor beta chain sequence together with its context. The antigen is undetermined. J lost 4 bases, V lost 0 bases, and 5 bases had no gene match. This CDR3 has 16 amino acids. In germline, CDR1 is MNHEY, CDR2 SMNVEV (reference sequence). The data are from a study of cytomegalovirus exposure and HLA in healthy donors. The PCR ran on 60 Vbeta and 13 Jbeta primers. TCRdb keeps only in-frame clones here, not all; method: immunoSEQ multiplex PCR. The sample's table shows around 63,000 clones. Whole-study results and caveats: Follow-up analysis seemed to connect common viral pathogens with several of the most significant clusters identified.

Input material: PBMCs. The chain combines TRBV27 with TRBJ1-1; TRBD1 agrees at 10 bases. This clonotype was sampled from a young woman in good health and CMV-seronegative. The CDR3 nucleotides read TGTGCCAGCAGTTTATCTTCCGGGACAGGGGTCACTGAAGCTTTCTTT. Translated: CASSLSSGTGVTEAFF.